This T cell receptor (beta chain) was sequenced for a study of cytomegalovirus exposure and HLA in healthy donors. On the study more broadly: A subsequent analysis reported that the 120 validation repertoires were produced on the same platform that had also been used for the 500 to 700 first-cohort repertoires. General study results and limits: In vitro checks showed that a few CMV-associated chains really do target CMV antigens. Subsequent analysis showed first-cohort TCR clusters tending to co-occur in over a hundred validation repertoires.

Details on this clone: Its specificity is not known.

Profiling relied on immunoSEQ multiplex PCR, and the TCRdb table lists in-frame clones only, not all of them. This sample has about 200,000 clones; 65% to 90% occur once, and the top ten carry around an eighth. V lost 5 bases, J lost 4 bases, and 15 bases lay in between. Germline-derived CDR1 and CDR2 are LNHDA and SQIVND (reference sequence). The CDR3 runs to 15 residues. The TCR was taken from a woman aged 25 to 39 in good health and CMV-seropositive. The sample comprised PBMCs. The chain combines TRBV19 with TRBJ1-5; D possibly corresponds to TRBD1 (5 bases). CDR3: CASSRGEGRNQPQHF. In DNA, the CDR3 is TGTGCCAGTAGTCGCGGGGAGGGGCGTAATCAGCCCCAGCATTTT.